This note documents a single TCR beta chain sequence. Its cognate antigen is unknown. A CD45RO/CCR7/CD25/CD127/CD95/CD27 panel sorted naive, central memory, regulatory and stem cell-like memory CD4+ cells. Germline CDR1 SGHAT, CDR2 FQNNGV. CDR3 length: 16 residues. Trimming removed 5 bases from V and 10 bases from J; junction bases left unmatched: 16. The investigators reverse transcribed all of the isolated RNA, so they sequenced expressed TCRB transcripts. The repertoire was sequenced with immunoSEQ multiplex PCR; TCRdb's copy has only in-frame clones and lacks some. The sample consists of hundreds of thousands of clones, around 15% of them appearing once. The sample belongs to a study of beta chain features in type 1 diabetes. Study summary: Age, gender and cell yields were alike across patients and healthy donors. Whole-study results and caveats: Shorter templates might be favored by PCR, equally in patients and controls. Moderate but significant shortening of TCRB CDR3s was recorded in all four CD4+ subsets from Type 1 diabetes patients. VDJ junctions sequenced from type 1 diabetes patients showed fewer insertions and more deletions.

This sequence joins TRBV11-2 and TRBJ2-1, with TRBD1 matching over 8 bases. This TCR derives from a man aged 18 to 30 with type 1 diabetes. Specimen: naive CD4+ T cells from blood. DNA of the CDR3: TGTGCCAGCAGCCCGGACAGGGCAGTAGTGGGAAACGAGCAGTTCTTC. Amino acid sequence: CASSPDRAVVGNEQFF. Together with reference TRBV11-2 and TRBJ2-1, the CDR3 gives the full variable domain: EAGVAQSPRYKIIEKRQSVAFWCNPISGHATLYWYQQILGQGPKLLIQFQNNGVVDDSQLPKDRFSAERLKGVDSTLKIQPAKLEDSAVYLCASSPDRAVVGNEQFFGPGTRLTVL.